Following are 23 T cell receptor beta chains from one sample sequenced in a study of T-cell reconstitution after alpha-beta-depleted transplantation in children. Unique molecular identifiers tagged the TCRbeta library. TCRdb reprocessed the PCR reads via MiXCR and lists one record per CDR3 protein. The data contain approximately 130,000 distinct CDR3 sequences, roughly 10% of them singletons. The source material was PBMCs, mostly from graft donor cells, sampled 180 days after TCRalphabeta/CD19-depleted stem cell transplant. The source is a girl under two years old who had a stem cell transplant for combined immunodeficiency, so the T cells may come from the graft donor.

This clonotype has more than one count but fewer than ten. The CDR3 sequence: CASSLVPGNTEAFF. The CDR3, as DNA: TGTGCCAGCAGCTTAGTTCCGGGGAACACTGAAGCTTTCTTT. This chain links TRBV7-2 with TRBJ1-1; D not resolved. Germline assignment: CDR1 SGHTA and CDR2 FQGNSA. The CDR3 spans 14 residues. V lost 1 base and J 1 base, leaving 7 bases between the germline ends.

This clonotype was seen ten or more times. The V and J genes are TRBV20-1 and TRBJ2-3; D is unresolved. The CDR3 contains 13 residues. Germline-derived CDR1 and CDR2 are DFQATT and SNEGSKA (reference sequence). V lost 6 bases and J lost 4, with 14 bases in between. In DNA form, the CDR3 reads TGCAGTGCCTCCAAAACCTGGGCAGATACGCAGTATTTT. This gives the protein CSASKTWADTQYF.

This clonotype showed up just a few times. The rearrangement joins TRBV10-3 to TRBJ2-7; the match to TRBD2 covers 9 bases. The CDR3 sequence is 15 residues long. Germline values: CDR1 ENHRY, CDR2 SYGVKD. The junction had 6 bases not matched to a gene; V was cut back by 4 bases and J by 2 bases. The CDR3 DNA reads TGTGCCATCAGTGGAGGGGTAGCGGGAGCCTACGAGCAGTACTTC. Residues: CAISGGVAGAYEQYF.

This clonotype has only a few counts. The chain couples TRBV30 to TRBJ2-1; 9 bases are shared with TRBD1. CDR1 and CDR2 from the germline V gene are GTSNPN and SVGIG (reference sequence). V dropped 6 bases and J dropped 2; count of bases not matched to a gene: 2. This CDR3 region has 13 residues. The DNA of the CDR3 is TGTGCCTGCCGGACAGGGGCCTACAATGAGCAGTTCTTC. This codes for CACRTGAYNEQFF. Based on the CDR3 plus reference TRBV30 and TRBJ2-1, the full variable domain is SQTIHQWPATLVQPVGSPLSLECTVEGTSNPNLYWYRQAAGRGLQLLFYSVGIGQISSEVPQNLSASRPQDRQFILSSKKLLLSDSGFYLCACRTGAYNEQFFGPGTRLTVL.

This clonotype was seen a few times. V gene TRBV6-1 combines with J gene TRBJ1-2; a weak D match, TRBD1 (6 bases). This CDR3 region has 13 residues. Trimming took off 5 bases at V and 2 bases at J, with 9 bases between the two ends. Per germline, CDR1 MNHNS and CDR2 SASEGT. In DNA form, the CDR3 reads TGTGCCAGCAGTAAAACAGGGAACTATGGCTACACCTTC. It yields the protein CASSKTGNYGYTF.

CDR3 DNA sequence: TGCAGTGCCCTCCCGGGACAGGGCGACTACGAGCAGTACTTC. It is translated as CSALPGQGDYEQYF. The chain combines TRBV20-1 with TRBJ2-7, with 9 positions matching TRBD1. The CDR3 is 14 amino acids. The germline V gene has CDR1 DFQATT and CDR2 SNEGSKA (reference sequence). The V segment lost 6 bases and the J segment 3 bases; nucleotides outside the gene matches: 9.

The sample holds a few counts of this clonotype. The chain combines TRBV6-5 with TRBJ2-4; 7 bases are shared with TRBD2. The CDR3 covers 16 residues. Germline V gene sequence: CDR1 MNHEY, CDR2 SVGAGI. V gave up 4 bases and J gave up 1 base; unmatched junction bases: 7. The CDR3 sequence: CASSWMGTTAKNIQYF. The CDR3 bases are TGTGCCAGCAGTTGGATGGGGACTACGGCCAAAAACATTCAGTACTTC.

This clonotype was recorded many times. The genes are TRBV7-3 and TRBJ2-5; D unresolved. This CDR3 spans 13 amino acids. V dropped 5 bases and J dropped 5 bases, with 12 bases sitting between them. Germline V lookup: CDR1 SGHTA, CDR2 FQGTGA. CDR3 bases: TGTGCCAGCAGCCTCACCCAAGGGGAGACCCAGTACTTC. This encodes CASSLTQGETQYF.

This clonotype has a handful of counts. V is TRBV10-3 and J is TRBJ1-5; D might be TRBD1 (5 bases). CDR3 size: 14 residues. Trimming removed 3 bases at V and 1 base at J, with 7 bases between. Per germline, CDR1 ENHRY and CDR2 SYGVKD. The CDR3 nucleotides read TGTGCCATCAGTGACGGGGGGAGCAATCAGCCCCAGCATTTT. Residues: CAISDGGSNQPQHF.

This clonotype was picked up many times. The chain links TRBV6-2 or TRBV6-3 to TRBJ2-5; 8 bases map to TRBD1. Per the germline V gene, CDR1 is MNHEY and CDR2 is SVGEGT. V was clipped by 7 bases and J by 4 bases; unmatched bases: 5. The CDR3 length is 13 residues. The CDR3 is CASNRDRGETQYF. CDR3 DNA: TGTGCCAGCAATCGAGACAGGGGAGAGACCCAGTACTTC.

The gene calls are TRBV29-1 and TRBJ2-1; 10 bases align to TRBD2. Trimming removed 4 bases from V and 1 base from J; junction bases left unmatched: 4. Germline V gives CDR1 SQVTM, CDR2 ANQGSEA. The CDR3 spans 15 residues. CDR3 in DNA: TGCAGCGTTGGGAGTAGCGGGGGGTCCTACAATGAGCAGTTCTTC. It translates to CSVGSSGGSYNEQFF.

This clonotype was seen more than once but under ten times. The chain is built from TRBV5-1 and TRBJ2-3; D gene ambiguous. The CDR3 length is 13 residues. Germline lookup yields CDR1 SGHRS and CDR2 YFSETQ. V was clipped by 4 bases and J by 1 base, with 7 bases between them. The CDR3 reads CASSIDGTDTQYF. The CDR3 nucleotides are TGCGCCAGCAGCATAGACGGCACAGATACGCAGTATTTT.

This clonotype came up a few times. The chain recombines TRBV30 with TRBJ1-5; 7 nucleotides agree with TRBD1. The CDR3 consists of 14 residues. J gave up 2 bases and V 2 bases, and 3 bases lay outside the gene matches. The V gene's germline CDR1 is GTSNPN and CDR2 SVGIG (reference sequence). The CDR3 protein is CAWSTGTGNQPQHF. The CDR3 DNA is TGTGCCTGGAGTACCGGGACAGGCAATCAGCCCCAGCATTTT. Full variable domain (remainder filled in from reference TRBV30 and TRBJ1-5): SQTIHQWPATLVQPVGSPLSLECTVEGTSNPNLYWYRQAAGRGLQLLFYSVGIGQISSEVPQNLSASRPQDRQFILSSKKLLLSDSGFYLCAWSTGTGNQPQHFGDGTRLSIL.

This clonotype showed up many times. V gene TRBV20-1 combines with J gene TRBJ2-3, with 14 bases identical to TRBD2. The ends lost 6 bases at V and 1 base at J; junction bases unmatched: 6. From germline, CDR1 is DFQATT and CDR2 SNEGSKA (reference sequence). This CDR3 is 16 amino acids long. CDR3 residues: CSARLAGGPGTDTQYF. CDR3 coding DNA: TGCAGTGCCCGACTAGCGGGAGGGCCGGGCACAGATACGCAGTATTTT.

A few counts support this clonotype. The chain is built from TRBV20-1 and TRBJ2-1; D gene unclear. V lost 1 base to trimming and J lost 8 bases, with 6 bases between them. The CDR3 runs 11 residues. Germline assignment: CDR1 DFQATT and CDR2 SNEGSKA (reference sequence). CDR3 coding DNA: TGCAGTGCTAGAGCATTCCATGAGCAGTTCTTC. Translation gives CSARAFHEQFF.

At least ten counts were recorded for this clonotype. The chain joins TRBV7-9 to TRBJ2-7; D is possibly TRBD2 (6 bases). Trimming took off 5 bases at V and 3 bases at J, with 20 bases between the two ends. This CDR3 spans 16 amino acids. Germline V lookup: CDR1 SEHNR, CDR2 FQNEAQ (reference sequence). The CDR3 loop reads CASSLPLVGGGYEQYF. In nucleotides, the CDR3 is TGTGCCAGCAGCCTACCATTAGTCGGGGGAGGCTACGAGCAGTACTTC.

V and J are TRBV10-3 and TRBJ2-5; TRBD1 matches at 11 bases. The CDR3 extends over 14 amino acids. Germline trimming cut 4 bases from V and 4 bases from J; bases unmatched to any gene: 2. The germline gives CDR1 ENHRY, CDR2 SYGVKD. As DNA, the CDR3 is TGTGCCATCAGTGCCGGGACAGGGGGAGAGACCCAGTACTTC. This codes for CAISAGTGGETQYF.

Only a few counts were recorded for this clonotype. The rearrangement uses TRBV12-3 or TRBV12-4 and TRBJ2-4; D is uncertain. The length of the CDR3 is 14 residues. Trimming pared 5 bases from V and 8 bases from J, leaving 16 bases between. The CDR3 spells CASSMGYLRDIQYF. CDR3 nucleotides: TGTGCCAGCAGTATGGGGTACCTTCGCGACATTCAGTACTTC.

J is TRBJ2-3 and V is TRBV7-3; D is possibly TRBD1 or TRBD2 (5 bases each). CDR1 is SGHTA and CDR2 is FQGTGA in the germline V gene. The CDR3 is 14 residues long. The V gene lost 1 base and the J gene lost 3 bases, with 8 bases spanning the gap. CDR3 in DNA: TGTGCCAGCAGCTTAATGGGGGTGACAGATACGCAGTATTTT. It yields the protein CASSLMGVTDTQYF.

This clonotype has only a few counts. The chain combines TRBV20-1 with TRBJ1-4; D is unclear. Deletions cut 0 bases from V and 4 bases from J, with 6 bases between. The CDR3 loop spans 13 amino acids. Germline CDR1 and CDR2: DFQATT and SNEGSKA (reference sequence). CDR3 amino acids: CSARDPFNEKLFF. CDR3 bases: TGCAGTGCTAGAGATCCGTTTAATGAAAAACTGTTTTTT.

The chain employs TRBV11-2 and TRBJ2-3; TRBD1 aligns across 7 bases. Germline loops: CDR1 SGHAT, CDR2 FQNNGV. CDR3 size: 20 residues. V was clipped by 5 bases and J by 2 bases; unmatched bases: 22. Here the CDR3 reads CASSLRPLQVRDSFTDTQYF. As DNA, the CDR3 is TGTGCCAGCAGCCTGAGGCCTCTCCAAGTACGGGACAGCTTCACAGATACGCAGTATTTT. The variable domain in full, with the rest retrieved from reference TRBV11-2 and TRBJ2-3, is EAGVAQSPRYKIIEKRQSVAFWCNPISGHATLYWYQQILGQGPKLLIQFQNNGVVDDSQLPKDRFSAERLKGVDSTLKIQPAKLEDSAVYLCASSLRPLQVRDSFTDTQYFGPGTRLTVL.

CDR3 residues: CASSSMPGPGNTIYF. The CDR3 DNA reads TGTGCCAGCAGTTCCATGCCAGGGCCTGGAAACACCATATATTTT. V gene TRBV2 combines with J gene TRBJ1-3; D may be TRBD1 (5 bases). The V end was cut by 5 bases, the J end by 2 bases, with 13 bases between. The CDR3 totals 15 residues. Germline assignment: CDR1 SNHLY and CDR2 FYNNEI.

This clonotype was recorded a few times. The CDR3 DNA reads as TGCGCCAGCAGCTCAATGAAGACAGGGCCCCCGTTGAACACTGAAGCTTTCTTT. This translates into CASSSMKTGPPLNTEAFF. This chain connects TRBV5-1 to TRBJ1-1; 7 bases are shared with TRBD1. Trimming at V came to 3 bases and at J to 0 bases, leaving 14 bases not matched to a gene. The length of the CDR3 is 18 residues. The germline gives CDR1 SGHRS, CDR2 YFSETQ.